Following are 30 T cell receptor beta chains from one sample sequenced in a study of T cell responses to AZD1222 COVID-19 vaccine. Produced via immunoSEQ multiplex PCR; TCRdb's table is partial and in-frame only. The repertoire has 100,000 to 150,000 clones, 85% of them found once; the top ten carry about 4.4%. Sequenced material: peripheral blood, taken 28 days after the second AZD1222 dose. These receptor sequences come from an adult who received the AZD1222 COVID-19 vaccine.

In regard to this clone: Distinct nucleotide sequences in the sample also encode this CDR3. The chain uses TRBV5-1 and TRBJ2-5; no clear D. Deletions cut 0 bases from V and 3 bases from J, with 0 bases between. The CDR3 has 11 amino acids. CDR1 is SGHRS and CDR2 is YFSETQ in the germline V gene. CDR3 DNA: TGCGCCAGCAGCTTGGAAGAGACCCAGTACTTC. Translation gives CASSLEETQYF.

V usage is TRBV5-4 and J usage is TRBJ1-6; a possible D gene is TRBD1 (5 bases). Germline V lookup: CDR1 SGHNT, CDR2 YYREEE (reference sequence). The V gene lost 4 bases and the J gene lost 9 bases, with 14 bases spanning the gap. The CDR3 totals 14 residues. The CDR3 nucleotides are TGTGCCAGCAGCCAGGGCTATTCGAGTTCACCCCTCCACTTT. Translation: CASSQGYSSSPLHF.

This chain joins TRBV7-3 and TRBJ2-7; D perhaps matches TRBD1 (6 bases). Germline lookup yields CDR1 SGHTA and CDR2 FQGTGA. The CDR3 loop spans 15 amino acids. Trimming removed 4 bases at V and 1 base at J, with 14 bases between. The chain's CDR3 is CASSWGGGMSYEQYF. Written as DNA, the CDR3 is TGTGCCAGCAGCTGGGGTGGGGGCATGTCCTACGAGCAGTACTTC.

The chain joins TRBV6-1 to TRBJ1-5, with D unresolved. The CDR3 loop spans 16 amino acids. Germline V gene data show CDR1 as MNHNS and CDR2 as SASEGT. V dropped 1 base and J dropped 6 bases, with 16 bases sitting between them. DNA of the CDR3: TGTGCCAGCAGTGAAGGGGCAGGTTGGGAAGGTCAGCCCCAGCATTTT. Translation gives CASSEGAGWEGQPQHF.

J is TRBJ2-3 and V is TRBV7-8; D call uncertain. The CDR3 spans 14 residues. Germline CDR1 and CDR2: SGHVS and FQNEAQ. Deletions cut 5 bases from V and 5 bases from J, with 14 bases between. The CDR3 sequence is CASSPGKAKDTQYF. The CDR3 bases are TGTGCCAGCAGCCCCGGAAAAGCCAAAGATACGCAGTATTTT.

This chain links TRBV27 with TRBJ1-3; possible D gene TRBD1, 5 bases. The CDR3 has 15 amino acids. CDR1 and CDR2 (germline): MNHEY, SMNVEV (reference sequence). The V gene lost 5 bases and the J gene lost 0 bases, with 11 bases spanning the gap. The CDR3 sequence is CASSRDGSSGNTIYF. CDR3 DNA sequence: TGTGCCAGCAGTCGGGACGGAAGCTCTGGAAACACCATATATTTT.

The chain employs TRBV18 and TRBJ2-7, with TRBD1 matching 9 bases. Germline CDR1 KGHSH, CDR2 LQKENI. The CDR3 spans 15 residues. V lost 6 bases and J lost 0; bases outside the gene matches: 6. The CDR3 sequence: CASSRDRATSYEQYF. As DNA, the CDR3 is TGTGCCAGCTCGCGGGACAGGGCCACCTCCTACGAGCAGTACTTC.

The chain uses TRBV20-1 and TRBJ1-5; D may be TRBD1 (5 bases). The germline CDR1 and CDR2 sequences are DFQATT and SNEGSKA (reference sequence). V was pared by 3 bases and J by 6 bases, with 12 bases between. The CDR3 runs to 13 residues. DNA of the CDR3: TGCAGTGCTAGTTCTGGGGGGATTCAGCCCCAGCATTTT. Residues: CSASSGGIQPQHF.

The rearrangement joins TRBV7-2 to TRBJ1-2; D is unclear. The CDR3 has 13 amino acids. Trimming left V 0 bases short and J 2 bases short, with 4 bases between. CDR1 and CDR2 from the germline V gene are SGHTA and FQGNSA. The CDR3 reads CASSLAQNYGYTF. CDR3 bases: TGTGCCAGCAGCTTAGCACAGAACTATGGCTACACCTTC.

The rearrangement uses TRBV28 and TRBJ2-1; 8 nucleotides agree with TRBD2. Per the germline V gene, CDR1 is MDHEN and CDR2 is SYDVKM. V was clipped by 5 bases and J by 4 bases; unmatched bases: 7. The CDR3 sequence is 15 residues long. CDR3 sequence reads: CASSRRGGYYNEQFF. The CDR3 DNA follows: TGTGCCAGCAGTCGACGGGGGGGATATTACAATGAGCAGTTCTTC.

V and J are TRBV21-1 and TRBJ2-5; the D call in the table, TRBD1, was not verified against the DNA. TRBV21-1 is listed as a pseudogene. The CDR3 contains 14 residues. CDR3 residues: CASSRGQEQETQYF. The CDR3 nucleotides read TGTGCCAGCAGCAGGGGCCAAGAACAAGAGACCCAGTACTTC.

This chain joins TRBV6-6 and TRBJ1-1, with TRBD1 matching over 7 bases. Looked up from germline, CDR1 is MNHNY and CDR2 is SVGAGI (reference sequence). J lost 6 bases, V lost 3 bases, and 4 bases had no gene match. There are 13 residues in the CDR3. The CDR3 DNA reads TGTGCCAGCAGTTATGGGACAGATGCTGAAGCTTTCTTT. This codes for CASSYGTDAEAFF.

The chain combines TRBV28 with TRBJ1-1; D remains ambiguous. The V gene's germline CDR1 is MDHEN and CDR2 SYDVKM. CDR3 size: 12 residues. V was pared by 5 bases and J by 4 bases, with 8 bases between. CDR3 coding DNA: TGTGCCAGCAGTCCGTTGGTCACTGAAGCTTTCTTT. Amino acids: CASSPLVTEAFF. The full variable domain, rest sourced from reference TRBV28 and TRBJ1-1, is DVKVTQSSRYLVKRTGEKVFLECVQDMDHENMFWYRQDPGLGLRLIYFSYDVKMKEKGDIPEGYSVSREKKERFSLILESASTNQTSMYLCASSPLVTEAFFGQGTRLTVV.

The chain uses TRBV5-6 and TRBJ2-6; 9 bases fit TRBD1. CDR3 length: 18 amino acids. V trimming: 6 bases; J trimming: 0 bases; junction bases outside the gene matches: 10. CDR1 and CDR2 from the germline V gene are SGHDT and YYEEEE. The CDR3 region is CASNLRDRARSGANVLTF. The CDR3, as DNA: TGTGCCAGCAACTTAAGGGACAGGGCGCGCTCTGGGGCCAACGTCCTGACTTTC.

This chain uses TRBV14 with TRBJ2-7; D possibly uses TRBD1 or TRBD2 (7 bases each). The CDR3 has 16 amino acids. Trimming took 4 bases from V and 5 from J, leaving 21 bases between them. Germline CDR1 is SGHDN and CDR2 is FVKESK. CDR3 in DNA: TGTGCCAGCAGCCCCCTGGGGATACAGGGGAGGGACGAGCAGTACTTC. It codes for CASSPLGIQGRDEQYF.

This clone is classed as medium-sized. This chain joins TRBV6-5 and TRBJ1-5; D possibly corresponds to TRBD1 (5 bases). V was trimmed by 2 bases and J by 4 bases, leaving 9 bases between them. The CDR3 loop spans 14 amino acids. The V gene's germline CDR1 is MNHEY and CDR2 SVGAGI. Here the CDR3 reads CASSYAQGNQPQHF. The CDR3 nucleotides are TGTGCCAGCAGTTACGCTCAGGGTAATCAGCCCCAGCATTTT.

The gene calls are TRBV7-3 and TRBJ2-1; D possibly corresponds to TRBD1 (5 bases). Per the germline V gene, CDR1 is SGHTA and CDR2 is FQGTGA. The CDR3 is 12 residues long. Trimming shortened V by 3 bases and J by 6 bases, and 6 bases separated the two germline ends. CDR3 in DNA: TGTGCCAGCAGCTTCAGGGTCAATGAGCAGTTCTTC. Its translation: CASSFRVNEQFF.

V is TRBV6-5 and J is TRBJ2-7, with a possible D match to TRBD2 (7 bases). Germline V gives CDR1 MNHEY, CDR2 SVGAGI. The V end lost 6 bases, the J end lost 4 bases, and 19 bases lay between the germline ends. The CDR3 length is 15 residues. The CDR3 loop is CASRPPGRTAYEQYF. For the CDR3, the DNA is TGTGCCAGCAGACCCCCCGGGAGGACAGCTTACGAGCAGTACTTC.

The gene calls are TRBV6-1 and TRBJ1-5; D possibly corresponds to TRBD1 (5 bases). This CDR3 region has 15 residues. V was pared by 3 bases and J by 9 bases, with 18 bases between. The V gene's germline CDR1 is MNHNS and CDR2 SASEGT. CDR3 loop: CASSEMGPSLGPQHF. In DNA, the CDR3 is TGTGCCAGCAGTGAGATGGGACCTTCCCTTGGGCCCCAGCATTTT.

V and J are TRBV24-1 and TRBJ2-5; a weak D match, TRBD2 (5 bases). The germline V gene encodes CDR1 KGHDR and CDR2 SFDVKD. This CDR3 is built from 15 residues. Trimming shortened V by 4 bases and J by 5 bases, and 16 bases separated the two germline ends. The CDR3 loop reads CATSDPPPRGETQYF. CDR3 nucleotides: TGTGCCACCAGTGACCCCCCCCCTCGAGGGGAGACCCAGTACTTC.

The CDR3 is CASSLSGVTSDTQYF. The CDR3 nucleotides are TGCGCCAGCAGCTTGTCGGGGGTTACGTCAGATACGCAGTATTTT. The chain couples TRBV5-1 to TRBJ2-3, with TRBD2 as a possible D gene (6 bases). CDR3 size: 15 residues. V was shortened by 1 base and J by 4 bases, with 13 bases between the two germline ends. Germline CDR1 and CDR2: SGHRS and YFSETQ.

This chain connects TRBV28 to TRBJ1-6; D remains unclear. V dropped 5 bases and J dropped 7 bases, with 12 bases sitting between them. The CDR3 contains 14 residues. Germline V lookup: CDR1 MDHEN, CDR2 SYDVKM. The CDR3 loop is CASSGGVGNSPLHF. CDR3 nucleotide sequence: TGTGCCAGCAGTGGCGGGGTGGGGAATTCACCCCTCCACTTT.

This chain joins TRBV27 and TRBJ1-2, with unresolved D. The V and J ends lost 1 base and 4 bases respectively, with 16 bases between them. Germline loops: CDR1 MNHEY, CDR2 SMNVEV (reference sequence). CDR3 length: 16 amino acids. The CDR3 region is CASSLWGSGGVYGYTF. Written as DNA, the CDR3 is TGTGCCAGCAGTTTATGGGGTTCGGGTGGGGTCTATGGCTACACCTTC.

The chain employs TRBV27 and TRBJ2-3; no clear D gene. V was trimmed by 0 bases and J by 2 bases, leaving 9 bases between them. CDR1 and CDR2 (germline): MNHEY, SMNVEV (reference sequence). CDR3 length equals 15 residues. CDR3 in amino acids: CASSLSSWPTDTQYF. As DNA, the CDR3 is TGTGCCAGCAGTTTATCCAGCTGGCCCACAGATACGCAGTATTTT.

CDR3 DNA: TGCGCCAGCAGCAATATAGCCACGCTTAGCAATCAGCCCCAGCATTTT. Translated, it gives CASSNIATLSNQPQHF. The rearrangement uses TRBV4-1 and TRBJ1-5; D gene ambiguous. V lost 5 bases, J lost 0 bases, and 14 bases lay in between. The CDR3 spans 16 residues. Germline CDR1 is MGHRA and CDR2 is YSYEKL.

The chain links TRBV7-2 to TRBJ1-2, with D perhaps matching TRBD1 (5 bases). This CDR3 is built from 15 residues. CDR1 SGHTA and CDR2 FQGNSA come from the germline V gene. V was pared by 1 base and J by 8 bases, with 17 bases between. CDR3 sequence: CASSLVSGKDVGYTF. CDR3 nucleotides: TGTGCCAGCAGCTTAGTTTCAGGGAAGGACGTCGGCTACACCTTC.

The V call is TRBV6-5, the J call TRBJ1-2; D not certain. This CDR3 contains 12 residues. Germline CDR1 reads MNHEY; CDR2 reads SVGAGI. Trimming cost V 10 bases and J 2 bases, with 11 bases left between them. CDR3 protein: CATHPGNYGYTF. The CDR3 DNA sequence: TGTGCCACCCATCCGGGGAACTATGGCTACACCTTC.

J is TRBJ1-1 and V is TRBV15, with 7 bases matching TRBD1. V shed 1 base, J shed 5 bases, and the junction held 13 bases outside the gene matches. CDR1 is LNHNV and CDR2 is YYDKDF in the germline V gene (reference sequence). The length of the CDR3 is 17 residues. The CDR3 bases are TGTGCCACCAGCAGAGGTCTTTCCACAGGGGTGAGGACTGAAGCTTTCTTT. Amino acids: CATSRGLSTGVRTEAFF.

The chain recombines TRBV7-8 with TRBJ2-2, with D possibly being TRBD2 (5 bases). Germline CDR1 is SGHVS and CDR2 is FQNEAQ. CDR3 size: 16 residues. V was shortened by 6 bases and J by 3 bases, with 17 bases between the two germline ends. The CDR3 bases are TGTGCCAGCAGTCCCCGAGGGCCCCTGGACACCGGGGAGCTGTTTTTT. Amino acid sequence: CASSPRGPLDTGELFF. Full variable domain (outside the CDR3, taken from reference TRBV7-8 and TRBJ2-2): GAGVSQSPRYKVAKRGQDVALRCDPISGHVSLFWYQQALGQGPEFLTYFQNEAQLDKSGLPSDRFFAERPEGSVSTLKIQRTQQEDSAVYLCASSPRGPLDTGELFFGEGSRLTVL.

This sequence joins TRBV24-1 and TRBJ2-2, with D possibly called TRBD1 or TRBD2 (5 bases each). The V end was cut by 4 bases, the J end by 2 bases, with 16 bases between. This CDR3 has 17 amino acids. Germline-derived CDR1 and CDR2 are KGHDR and SFDVKD. The CDR3 here is CATSDLSGTFNTGELFF. In nucleotides, the CDR3 is TGTGCCACCAGTGACTTGTCCGGGACCTTTAACACCGGGGAGCTGTTTTTT.